Listed below are T cell receptor beta chains from one sample, sequenced in a study of cytomegalovirus exposure and HLA in healthy donors. Assay: immunoSEQ multiplex PCR; the TCRdb copy retains only in-frame clones and omits some. The repertoire holds roughly 100,000 clones, with 70% to 80% as singletons. The material sequenced was PBMCs. These receptors were collected from a man in his 60s in good health and CMV-seronegative. CDR3s include the opening cysteine and the closing phenylalanine or tryptophan. Fields, in order: clone size, D gene, V gene, J gene, CDR3 protein, CDR3 DNA. D genes are given only for firm matches. Where a row states a size, it is once, few, many or the class of an expanded clone; other rows omit it.

NA	NA	TRBV5-1	TRBJ2-2	CASGTDSSNTGELFF	TGCGCCAGCGGCACGGACAGTTCGAACACCGGGGAGCTGTTTTTT
NA	NA	TRBV7-9	TRBJ1-2	CASSLADSPTFYGYTF	TGTGCCAGCAGCTTAGCGGACAGTCCTACATTCTATGGCTACACCTTC
NA	TRBD1	TRBV5-4	TRBJ2-3	CASSPGQGVTDTQYF	TGTGCCAGCAGCCCGGGACAGGGGGTGACAGATACGCAGTATTTT
once	TRBD1	TRBV19	TRBJ1-5	CASSIVPDRVRNQPQHF	TGTGCCAGTAGTATAGTTCCAGACAGGGTGAGGAATCAGCCCCAGCATTTT
NA	TRBD1	TRBV27	TRBJ1-2	CASSRAGTGDYGYTF	TGTGCCAGCAGCCGGGCCGGGACAGGGGACTATGGCTACACCTTC
NA	NA	TRBV7-9	TRBJ2-5	CASSLAVHRALQETQYF	TGTGCCAGCAGCTTAGCCGTTCACAGAGCCCTCCAAGAGACCCAGTACTTC
NA	TRBD2	TRBV4-1	TRBJ2-5	CASSQEKVAGGYQETQYF	TGCGCCAGCAGCCAAGAGAAGGTAGCGGGGGGGTACCAAGAGACCCAGTACTTC
NA	NA	TRBV30	TRBJ1-1	CAWSPTPAGEAFF	TGTGCCTGGAGCCCGACCCCAGCGGGTGAAGCTTTCTTT
NA	TRBD1	TRBV5-8	TRBJ1-2	CASSYGQVQRYGYTF	TGTGCCAGCAGTTACGGACAGGTCCAGCGCTATGGCTACACCTTC
few	NA	TRBV16	TRBJ2-1	CASSLQGLYNEQFF	TGTGCCAGCAGCCTGCAGGGCCTCTACAATGAGCAGTTCTTC
NA	TRBD1	TRBV4-3	TRBJ1-4	CASSQLTGSANEKLFF	TGCGCCAGCAGCCAGTTGACAGGGTCAGCTAATGAAAAACTGTTTTTT
NA	NA	TRBV2	TRBJ1-2	CASSETWSGVGYTF	TGTGCCAGCAGTGAAACGTGGTCAGGGGTTGGCTACACCTTC
NA	TRBD2	TRBV5-1	TRBJ2-2	CASSLALAGGTGELFF	TGCGCCAGCAGCTTGGCCCTAGCGGGGGGCACCGGGGAGCTGTTTTTT
NA	TRBD1	TRBV10-3	TRBJ1-2	CAISPGGQAIGGYTF	TGTGCCATCAGCCCTGGGGGACAGGCAATCGGTGGCTACACCTTC
NA	NA	TRBV2	TRBJ1-1	CASVSDGAGDTEAFF	TGTGCCAGCGTCTCCGACGGGGCAGGGGACACTGAAGCTTTCTTT
NA	NA	TRBV4-2	TRBJ1-2	CASSQVGTYGYTF	TGTGCCAGCAGCCAAGTTGGGACATATGGCTACACCTTC
NA	TRBD2	TRBV7-3	TRBJ2-3	CASSPRGGTDTQYF	TGTGCCAGCAGCCCCCGGGGGGGCACAGATACGCAGTATTTT